The entry that follows covers one T cell receptor (beta chain) sequence. Its antigen is undetermined. The data belong to a study of OX40 agonist ivuxolimab in advanced cancers. Profiling relied on immunoSEQ multiplex PCR, and the TCRdb table lists in-frame clones only, not all of them. This table holds 87,000 or so clones, around nine tenths found once. Overall study findings and caveats: The antigens recognized by the expanded peripheral T cells, that is their antigen specificity, were not determined. Expansion of clones was among the lowest in partial responders at 0.1-3.0 mg/kg.

This clonotype originated in an adult with an advanced solid tumor such as melanoma, head and neck, liver or kidney cancer. The material was CD4+ or CD8+ T cells sorted from blood, obtained in a trial of the OX40 agonist ivuxolimab.

The CDR3 nucleotides read TGCGCCAGCAGGTTTGGGGATACTGAAGCTTTCTTT. Translating it yields CASRFGDTEAFF. J is TRBJ1-1 and V is TRBV5-1; no reliable D call. CDR3 size: 12 residues. Germline CDR1 is SGHRS and CDR2 is YFSETQ. Trimming stripped 5 bases from V and 5 bases from J, with 10 bases between.